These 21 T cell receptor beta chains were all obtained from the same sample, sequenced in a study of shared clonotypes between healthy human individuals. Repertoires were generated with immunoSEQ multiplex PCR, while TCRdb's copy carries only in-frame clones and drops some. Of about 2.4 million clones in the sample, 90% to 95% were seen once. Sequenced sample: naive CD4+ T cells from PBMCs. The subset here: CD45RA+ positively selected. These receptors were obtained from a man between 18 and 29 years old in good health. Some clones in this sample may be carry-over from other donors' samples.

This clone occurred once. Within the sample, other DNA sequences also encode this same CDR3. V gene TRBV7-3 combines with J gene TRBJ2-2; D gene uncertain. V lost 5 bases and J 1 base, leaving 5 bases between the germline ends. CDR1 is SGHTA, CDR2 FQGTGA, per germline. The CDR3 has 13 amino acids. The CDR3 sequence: CASSPKNTGELFF. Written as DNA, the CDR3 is TGTGCCAGCAGCCCAAAGAACACCGGGGAGCTGTTTTTT.

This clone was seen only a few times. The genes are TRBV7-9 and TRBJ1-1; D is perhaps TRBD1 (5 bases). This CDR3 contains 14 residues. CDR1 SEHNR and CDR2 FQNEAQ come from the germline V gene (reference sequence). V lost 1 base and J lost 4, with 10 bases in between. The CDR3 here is CASSLEGGVTEAFF. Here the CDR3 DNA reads TGTGCCAGCAGCTTAGAGGGAGGGGTCACTGAAGCTTTCTTT.

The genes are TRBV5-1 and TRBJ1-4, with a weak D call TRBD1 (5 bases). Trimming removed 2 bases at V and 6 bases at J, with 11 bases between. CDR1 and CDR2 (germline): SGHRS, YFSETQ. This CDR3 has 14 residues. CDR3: CASSFGARYEKLFF. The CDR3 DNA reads TGCGCCAGCAGCTTTGGGGCGCGGTATGAAAAACTGTTTTTT.

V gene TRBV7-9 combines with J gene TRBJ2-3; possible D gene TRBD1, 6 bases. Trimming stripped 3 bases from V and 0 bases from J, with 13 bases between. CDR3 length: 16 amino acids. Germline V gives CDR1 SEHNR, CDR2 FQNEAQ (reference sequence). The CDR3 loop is CASSFGLQGSTDTQYF. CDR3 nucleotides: TGTGCCAGCAGCTTCGGCCTACAGGGTAGCACAGATACGCAGTATTTT.

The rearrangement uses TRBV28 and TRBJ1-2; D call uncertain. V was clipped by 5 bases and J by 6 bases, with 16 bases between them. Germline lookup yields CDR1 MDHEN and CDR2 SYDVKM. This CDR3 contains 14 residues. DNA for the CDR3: TGTGCCAGCAGTCCCCCCCGGGAAAGGGATGGCTACACCTTC. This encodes CASSPPRERDGYTF.

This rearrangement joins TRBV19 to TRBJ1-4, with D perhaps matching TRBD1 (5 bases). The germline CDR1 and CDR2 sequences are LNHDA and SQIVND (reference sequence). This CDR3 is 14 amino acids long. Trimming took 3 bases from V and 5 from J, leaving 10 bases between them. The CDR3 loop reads CASSMTGLNEKLFF. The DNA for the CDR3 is TGTGCCAGTAGTATGACGGGACTAAATGAAAAACTGTTTTTT.

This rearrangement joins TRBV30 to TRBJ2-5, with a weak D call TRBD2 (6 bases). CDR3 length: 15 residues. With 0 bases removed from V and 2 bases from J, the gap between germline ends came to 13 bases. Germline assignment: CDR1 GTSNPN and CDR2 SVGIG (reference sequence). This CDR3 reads CAWSVLLAPQETQYF. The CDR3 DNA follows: TGTGCCTGGAGTGTTTTACTAGCACCACAAGAGACCCAGTACTTC.

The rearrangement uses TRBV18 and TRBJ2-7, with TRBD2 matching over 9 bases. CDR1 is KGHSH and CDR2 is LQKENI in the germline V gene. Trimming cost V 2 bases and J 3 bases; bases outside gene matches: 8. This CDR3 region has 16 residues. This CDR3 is CASSPGRRGGLYEQYF. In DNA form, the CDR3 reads TGTGCCAGCTCACCAGGACGGCGGGGGGGTCTCTACGAGCAGTACTTC.

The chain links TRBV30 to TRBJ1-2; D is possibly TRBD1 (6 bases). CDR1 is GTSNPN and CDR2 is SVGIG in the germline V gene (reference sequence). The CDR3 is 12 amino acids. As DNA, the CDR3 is TGTCCAAAAGAGAGGGGGGCGGTAGGCTACACCTTC. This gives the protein CPKERGAVGYTF. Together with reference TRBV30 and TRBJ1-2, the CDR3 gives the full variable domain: SQTIHQWPATLVQPVGSPLSLECTVEGTSNPNLYWYRQAAGRGLQLLFYSVGIGQISSEVPQNLSASRPQDRQFILSSKKLLLSDSGFYLCPKERGAVGYTFGSGTRLTVV.

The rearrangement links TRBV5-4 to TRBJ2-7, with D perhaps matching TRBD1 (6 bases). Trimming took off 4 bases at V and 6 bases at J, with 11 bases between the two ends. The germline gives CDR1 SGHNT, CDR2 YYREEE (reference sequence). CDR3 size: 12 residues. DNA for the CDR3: TGTGCCAGCAGCCAACAGGGAAGCGAGCAGTACTTC. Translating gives CASSQQGSEQYF.

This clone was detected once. In nucleotides, the CDR3 is TGTGCCAGCAGCGGACAGGAGGATCAGCCCCAGCATTTT. Protein: CASSGQEDQPQHF. V and J are TRBV7-9 and TRBJ1-5; 7 bases match TRBD1. The CDR3 totals 13 residues. Trimming took 5 bases from V and 5 from J; bases not matched to a gene: 3. Germline CDR1 and CDR2: SEHNR and FQNEAQ (reference sequence).

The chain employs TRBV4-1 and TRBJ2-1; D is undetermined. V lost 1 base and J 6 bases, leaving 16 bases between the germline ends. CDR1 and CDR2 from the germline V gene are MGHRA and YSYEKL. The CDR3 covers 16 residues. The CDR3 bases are TGCGCCAGCAGCCAAGGACCGATATCCGCCCCCAATGAGCAGTTCTTC. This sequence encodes CASSQGPISAPNEQFF.

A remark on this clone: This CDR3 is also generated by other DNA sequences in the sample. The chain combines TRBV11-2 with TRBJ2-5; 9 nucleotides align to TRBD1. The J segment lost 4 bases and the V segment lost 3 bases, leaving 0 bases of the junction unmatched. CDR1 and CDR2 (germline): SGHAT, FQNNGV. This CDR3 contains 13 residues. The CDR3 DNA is TGTGCCAGCAGCTTGGGACAGGGAGAGACCCAGTACTTC. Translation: CASSLGQGETQYF.

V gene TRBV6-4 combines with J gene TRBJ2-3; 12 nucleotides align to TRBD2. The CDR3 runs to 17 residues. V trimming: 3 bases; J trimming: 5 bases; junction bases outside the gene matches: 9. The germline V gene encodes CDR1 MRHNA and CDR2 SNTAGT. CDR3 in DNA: TGTGCCAGCAGTGAGAATCCTAGCGGGAGGGCTAGAGATACGCAGTATTTT. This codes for CASSENPSGRARDTQYF.

The CDR3: CASSPPGQGVINEQFF. The CDR3 DNA follows: TGTGCCAGCAGCCCACCGGGACAGGGGGTAATCAATGAGCAGTTCTTC. This chain joins TRBV7-9 and TRBJ2-1; TRBD1 matches at 11 bases. The trim removed 5 bases at V and 6 bases at J, leaving 9 bases unmatched. The CDR3 runs 16 residues. CDR1 is SEHNR, CDR2 FQNEAQ, per germline (reference sequence).

The CDR3 DNA follows: TGTGCCAGCAAAATGGGGACTTCTGGATGGGAGCAGTTCTTC. Amino acids: CASKMGTSGWEQFF. This chain joins TRBV28 and TRBJ2-1; tentative D call: TRBD2 (6 bases). V lost 7 bases to trimming and J lost 10 bases, with 20 bases between them. The V gene's germline CDR1 is MDHEN and CDR2 SYDVKM. The CDR3 totals 14 residues.

The CDR3, as DNA: TGTGCCAGTAGTGCCCAGACAGGTTATAGCAATCAGCCCCAGCATTTT. Protein product: CASSAQTGYSNQPQHF. The rearrangement links TRBV19 to TRBJ1-5, with D possibly being TRBD1 (6 bases). This CDR3 contains 16 residues. V lost 5 bases and J 0 bases, leaving 14 bases between the germline ends. Germline V gene sequence: CDR1 LNHDA, CDR2 SQIVND (reference sequence).

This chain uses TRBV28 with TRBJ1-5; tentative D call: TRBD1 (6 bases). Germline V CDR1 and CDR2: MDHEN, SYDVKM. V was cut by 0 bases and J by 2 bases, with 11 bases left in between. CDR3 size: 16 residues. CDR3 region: CASSLWAGAGNQPQHF. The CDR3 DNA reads TGTGCCAGCAGTTTATGGGCGGGGGCTGGCAATCAGCCCCAGCATTTT.

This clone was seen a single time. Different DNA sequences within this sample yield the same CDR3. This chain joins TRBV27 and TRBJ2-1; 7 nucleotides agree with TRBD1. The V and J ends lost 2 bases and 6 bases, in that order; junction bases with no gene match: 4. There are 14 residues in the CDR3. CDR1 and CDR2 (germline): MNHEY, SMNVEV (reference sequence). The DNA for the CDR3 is TGTGCCAGCAGTTTAAGACAGGGTAGCAATGAGCAGTTCTTC. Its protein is CASSLRQGSNEQFF.

CDR3 nucleotides: TGTGCCAGCAGCTCCTTGGGAGCGAGCCAAGAGACCCAGTACTTC. It yields the protein CASSSLGASQETQYF. The chain has TRBV27 and TRBJ2-5; TRBD2 is a possible D gene (5 bases). Germline-derived CDR1 and CDR2 are MNHEY and SMNVEV (reference sequence). The germline V and J ends were trimmed by 6 bases and 1 base, with 15 bases remaining between them. This CDR3 has 15 residues.

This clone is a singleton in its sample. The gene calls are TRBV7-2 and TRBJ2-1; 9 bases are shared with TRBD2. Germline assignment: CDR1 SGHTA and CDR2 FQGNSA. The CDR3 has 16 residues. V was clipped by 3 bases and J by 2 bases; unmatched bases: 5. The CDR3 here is CASSFKWTSAYNEQFF. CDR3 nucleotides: TGTGCCAGCAGCTTTAAGTGGACTAGCGCCTACAATGAGCAGTTCTTC.